A single sample gave rise to the 32 T cell receptor beta chains below, sequenced in a study of blood T cell repertoires in COVID-19. The protocol was immunoSEQ multiplex PCR, while the TCRdb copy is restricted to in-frame clones and leaves out a portion. The sample contains 200,000 to 250,000 clones, 84% of which appear only once. Sequences were obtained from PBMCs or T cells enriched from blood (not recorded which). These receptors originate from a woman between 40 and 55 years old who had recovered from COVID-19.

This chain links TRBV7-2 with TRBJ2-5; D perhaps matches TRBD2 (6 bases). The CDR3 covers 15 residues. V lost 5 bases and J 4 bases, leaving 17 bases between the germline ends. From germline, CDR1 is SGHTA and CDR2 FQGNSA. The CDR3 DNA is TGTGCCAGCAGCGCCGTCACGGGAGATCGAGAGACCCAGTACTTC. Translated, it gives CASSAVTGDRETQYF.

The chain employs TRBV11-2 and TRBJ1-6; tentative D call: TRBD1 (6 bases). V lost 3 bases, J lost 10 bases, and 16 bases lay in between. Germline values: CDR1 SGHAT, CDR2 FQNNGV. The CDR3 consists of 15 residues. CDR3 loop: CASSFTQGAESPLHF. As DNA, the CDR3 is TGTGCCAGCAGCTTTACACAGGGTGCGGAATCACCCCTCCACTTT. Based on the CDR3 plus reference TRBV11-2 and TRBJ1-6, the full variable domain is EAGVAQSPRYKIIEKRQSVAFWCNPISGHATLYWYQQILGQGPKLLIQFQNNGVVDDSQLPKDRFSAERLKGVDSTLKIQPAKLEDSAVYLCASSFTQGAESPLHFGNGTRLTVT.

The chain links TRBV7-2 to TRBJ2-4; 14 positions agree with TRBD2. The CDR3 extends over 19 amino acids. V shed 2 bases, J shed 9 bases, and the junction held 15 bases outside the gene matches. In germline, CDR1 is SGHTA, CDR2 FQGNSA. The CDR3 loop reads CASSLISTGTSGSMVIQYF. The CDR3 nucleotides are TGTGCCAGCAGCTTAATTTCGACCGGGACTAGCGGGAGTATGGTCATTCAGTACTTC.

CDR3 residues: CASSEGTKMYF. CDR3 coding DNA: TGTGCCAGCAGCGAGGGGACAAAGATGTACTTC. V is TRBV12-3 or TRBV12-4 and J is TRBJ2-5; tentatively, D is TRBD1 (6 bases). The CDR3 is 11 residues long. V shed 6 bases and J shed 13 bases, with 15 bases lying between them.

In this sample, this clone turned up a few times. The genes are TRBV18 and TRBJ2-5; D ambiguous. Trimming took off 4 bases at V and 1 base at J, with 10 bases between the two ends. The CDR3 covers 14 residues. Germline V CDR1 and CDR2: KGHSH, LQKENI. The CDR3 nucleotides read TGTGCCAGCTCACTTGCGGCAAGCCAAGAGACCCAGTACTTC. It translates to CASSLAASQETQYF.

The V gene is TRBV6-2 or TRBV6-3, the J gene TRBJ2-3; D remains unclear. This CDR3 comprises 11 residues. Germline CDR1 MNHEY, CDR2 SVGEGT. Trimming pared 5 bases from V and 5 bases from J, leaving 5 bases between. CDR3 region: CASSPGDTQYF. DNA for the CDR3: TGTGCCAGCAGTCCGGGAGATACGCAGTATTTT.

The chain joins TRBV11-3 to TRBJ2-7; D gene unclear. The CDR3 is 13 residues long. V lost 3 bases to trimming and J lost 4 bases, with 10 bases between them. The germline gives CDR1 SGHNT, CDR2 YENEEA. CDR3 loop: CASSFSRGYEQYV. CDR3 DNA: TGTGCCAGCAGCTTTAGCAGAGGATACGAGCAGTACGTC.

The rearrangement joins TRBV27 to TRBJ2-3, with 9 positions matching TRBD2. J gave up 3 bases and V 6 bases, and 13 bases lay outside the gene matches. The CDR3 loop spans 17 amino acids. Germline V gives CDR1 MNHEY, CDR2 SMNVEV (reference sequence). CDR3 bases: TGTGCCAGCAGCCGGCCGGGGGCGGGAGGGCCGACAGATACGCAGTATTTT. Translating it yields CASSRPGAGGPTDTQYF.

The rearrangement joins TRBV27 to TRBJ2-7; 8 bases align to TRBD1. The CDR3 has 14 amino acids. V lost 8 bases to trimming and J lost 2 bases; unmatched junction nucleotides: 8. The V gene's germline CDR1 is MNHEY and CDR2 SMNVEV (reference sequence). CDR3 sequence (DNA): TGTGCCAGCCAAGACAGGGGCCACCCCTACGAGCAGTACTTC. This codes for CASQDRGHPYEQYF.

The genes are TRBV5-1 and TRBJ2-1, with D possibly being TRBD2 (6 bases). The V and J ends lost 1 base and 5 bases respectively, with 10 bases between them. The CDR3 spans 14 residues. Germline values: CDR1 SGHRS, CDR2 YFSETQ. CDR3 sequence (DNA): TGCGCCAGCAGCTTGAGTAGCGGCGACAATGAGCAGTTCTTC. Residues: CASSLSSGDNEQFF.

This clone was detected once. V and J are TRBV7-2 and TRBJ2-1; D may be TRBD1 (5 bases). V was cut by 3 bases and J by 8 bases, with 11 bases left in between. The length of the CDR3 is 13 residues. Germline CDR1 is SGHTA and CDR2 is FQGNSA. In nucleotides, the CDR3 is TGTGCCAGCAGCTTCAGGGTTTTAGATGAGCAGTTCTTC. It is translated as CASSFRVLDEQFF.

J is TRBJ1-1 and V is TRBV12-2. TRBV12-2 represents a pseudogene. This CDR3 is built from 16 residues. The CDR3 loop reads CASRPPVGRRKTEAFF. CDR3 bases: TGTGCAAGTCGTCCCCCCGTGGGGAGGCGGAAAACTGAAGCTTTCTTT.

This clone was recorded only once. The chain is built from TRBV7-9 and TRBJ2-3; no clear D. Germline CDR1 SEHNR, CDR2 FQNEAQ (reference sequence). The CDR3 consists of 15 residues. V was trimmed by 5 bases and J by 0 bases, leaving 12 bases between them. The CDR3 is CASSLAAASTDTQYF. DNA for the CDR3: TGTGCCAGCAGCCTGGCGGCAGCCAGCACAGATACGCAGTATTTT.

The chain recombines TRBV5-1 with TRBJ2-1; 13 bases match TRBD2. The ends lost 4 bases at V and 9 bases at J; junction bases unmatched: 13. The CDR3 sequence is 17 residues long. Germline lookup yields CDR1 SGHRS and CDR2 YFSETQ. CDR3: CASSPQTGTSGNGEQFF. CDR3 DNA: TGCGCCAGCAGCCCCCAGACCGGGACTAGCGGGAACGGTGAGCAGTTCTTC.

In regard to this clone: This sample also contains other DNA sequences that code for the same CDR3. V and J are TRBV24-1 and TRBJ1-5; possibly TRBD1 for D (5 bases). In germline, CDR1 is KGHDR, CDR2 SFDVKD. The CDR3 loop spans 12 amino acids. V lost 4 bases and J 6 bases, leaving 6 bases between the germline ends. This CDR3 reads CATSEGGQPQHF. Written as DNA, the CDR3 is TGTGCCACCAGTGAGGGGGGTCAGCCCCAGCATTTT.

This clone was observed a handful of times. The chain carries TRBV6-5 and TRBJ2-2, with TRBD2 matching 10 bases. Germline-derived CDR1 and CDR2 are MNHEY and SVGAGI. The CDR3 loop spans 14 amino acids. Germline trimming cut 9 bases from V and 5 bases from J; bases unmatched to any gene: 6. CDR3 bases: TGTGCCAGTAGACTAGCGGGCGCAACCGGGGAGCTGTTTTTT. Encoded protein: CASRLAGATGELFF.

The V call is TRBV28, the J call TRBJ2-3; possible D gene TRBD2, 6 bases. CDR1 is MDHEN, CDR2 SYDVKM, per germline. The ends were cut back, 10 bases at V and 5 bases at J, with 25 bases in the middle. This CDR3 has 16 amino acids. CDR3 sequence reads: CAITTRRETLGDTQYF. Here the CDR3 DNA reads TGTGCCATAACGACTCGGAGGGAGACCCTCGGAGATACGCAGTATTTT.

The V gene is TRBV11-2, the J gene TRBJ2-1; D uncertain. CDR1 is SGHAT, CDR2 FQNNGV, per germline. The length of the CDR3 is 13 residues. V lost 0 bases and J lost 8, with 8 bases in between. In DNA, the CDR3 is TGTGCCAGCAGCTTAGATCGAGAGTATGAGCAGTTCTTC. Its protein product is CASSLDREYEQFF.

J is TRBJ1-1 and V is TRBV5-1; 9 bases are a match to TRBD1. CDR1 and CDR2 (germline): SGHRS, YFSETQ. The CDR3 loop spans 17 amino acids. The V gene end was trimmed by 0 bases and the J gene end by 1 base; junction bases not matched to a gene: 7. CDR3 in DNA: TGCGCCAGCAGCTTGGCCGATGGACAGGGGCCGAACACTGAAGCTTTCTTT. Its translation is CASSLADGQGPNTEAFF.

V is TRBV2 and J is TRBJ2-7, with TRBD2 identical over 7 bases. The CDR3 extends over 13 amino acids. The trim removed 7 bases at V and 0 bases at J, leaving 3 bases unmatched. Germline CDR1 SNHLY, CDR2 FYNNEI. The CDR3 reads CASKAGDSYEQYF. The CDR3 nucleotides read TGTGCCAGCAAGGCGGGGGACTCCTACGAGCAGTACTTC. The entire variable domain, with the rest obtained from reference TRBV2 and TRBJ2-7, is as follows: EPEVTQTPSHQVTQMGQEVILRCVPISNHLYFYWYRQILGQKVEFLVSFYNNEISEKSEIFDDQFSVERPDGSNFTLKIRSTKLEDSAMYFCASKAGDSYEQYFGPGTRLTVT.

V gene TRBV20-1 combines with J gene TRBJ2-1; 15 bases are a match to TRBD2. The trim removed 3 bases at V and 9 bases at J, leaving 6 bases unmatched. Germline V gene sequence: CDR1 DFQATT, CDR2 SNEGSKA (reference sequence). This CDR3 is 15 amino acids long. CDR3 bases: TGCAGTGCTAGTCATCCGGGACTAGCGGGAGGTGAGCAGTTCTTC. It is translated as CSASHPGLAGGEQFF.

The gene calls are TRBV6-5 and TRBJ1-4; 8 bases map to TRBD1. The CDR3 contains 13 residues. CDR1 is MNHEY, CDR2 SVGAGI, per germline. With V trimmed by 7 bases and J by 6 bases, 4 bases remained unmatched. The CDR3 nucleotides read TGTGCCAGCAAGGGACAGGCGGATGAAAAACTGTTTTTT. Translation: CASKGQADEKLFF.

This clone has just a few counts. This rearrangement joins TRBV5-1 to TRBJ2-7; TRBD1 matches 8 bases. Trimming cost V 4 bases and J 4 bases; bases outside gene matches: 10. From germline, CDR1 is SGHRS and CDR2 YFSETQ. The CDR3 is made up of 15 amino acids. Here the CDR3 reads CASSLTGQVGYEQYF. The CDR3 nucleotides read TGCGCCAGCAGCCTGACGGGACAGGTGGGGTACGAGCAGTACTTC.

The chain combines TRBV18 with TRBJ1-1; D gene uncertain. The length of the CDR3 is 17 residues. Germline V gene lookup returns CDR1 KGHSH and CDR2 LQKENI. The germline V and J ends were trimmed by 3 bases and 0 bases, with 17 bases remaining between them. CDR3 in DNA: TGTGCCAGCTCACCCCCGGGGAGGATTGCTATGAACACTGAAGCTTTCTTT. This gives the protein CASSPPGRIAMNTEAFF. Drawing the rest from reference TRBV18 and TRBJ1-1, the complete variable domain is NAGVMQNPRHLVRRRGQEARLRCSPMKGHSHVYWYRQLPEEGLKFMVYLQKENIIDESGMPKERFSAEFPKEGPSILRIQQVVRGDSAAYFCASSPPGRIAMNTEAFFGQGTRLTVV.

This clone was seen just once. V and J are TRBV28 and TRBJ1-2, with D possibly TRBD1 on 5 matching bases. V dropped 6 bases and J dropped 8 bases, with 19 bases sitting between them. The CDR3 runs 14 residues. Germline V gene data show CDR1 as MDHEN and CDR2 as SYDVKM. The CDR3 nucleotides read TGTGCCAGCAGCCCGTCTCGGGGGGTCAGAGGCTACACCTTC. Encoded protein: CASSPSRGVRGYTF.

The chain links TRBV5-8 to TRBJ1-2, with TRBD1 identical over 7 bases. This CDR3 has 15 amino acids. Germline V CDR1 and CDR2: SGHTS, YDEGEE. V shed 0 bases, J shed 4 bases, and the junction held 6 bases outside the gene matches. In DNA, the CDR3 is TGTGCCAGCAGCTTGGCCGACAGGGCTTTCTATGGCTACACCTTC. Residues: CASSLADRAFYGYTF. Full variable domain (outside the CDR3, taken from reference TRBV5-8 and TRBJ1-2): EAGVTQSPTHLIKTRGQQATLRCSPISGHTSVYWYQQALGLGLQFLLWYDEGEERNRGNFPPRFSGRQFPNYSSELNVNALELEDSALYLCASSLADRAFYGYTFGSGTRLTVV.

V gene TRBV5-1 combines with J gene TRBJ1-2; a weak D match, TRBD1 (5 bases). The CDR3 is 15 amino acids. The germline V gene has CDR1 SGHRS and CDR2 YFSETQ. V was trimmed by 3 bases and J by 4 bases, leaving 16 bases between them. DNA of the CDR3: TGCGCCAGCAGCTCGCTTAGGGGCAAGATCTATGGCTACACCTTC. Translated, it gives CASSSLRGKIYGYTF. Full variable domain (missing parts from reference TRBV5-1 and TRBJ1-2): KAGVTQTPRYLIKTRGQQVTLSCSPISGHRSVSWYQQTPGQGLQFLFEYFSETQRNKGNFPGRFSGRQFSNSRSEMNVSTLELGDSALYLCASSSLRGKIYGYTFGSGTRLTVV.

In DNA form, the CDR3 reads TGTGCCAGCAGTTCCCCAGGGGGTTACTATGGCTACACCTTC. This translates into CASSSPGGYYGYTF. The V call is TRBV27, the J call TRBJ1-2; 7 nucleotides align to TRBD1. The germline V gene encodes CDR1 MNHEY and CDR2 SMNVEV (reference sequence). CDR3 length: 14 amino acids. Trimming took 4 bases from V and 3 from J; bases not matched to a gene: 5.

The chain carries TRBV28 and TRBJ1-1; D uncertain. The CDR3 extends over 12 amino acids. Trimming shortened V by 2 bases and J by 7 bases, and 8 bases separated the two germline ends. CDR1 and CDR2 from the germline V gene are MDHEN and SYDVKM. The CDR3 bases are TGTGCCAGCAGTTTAGATAGGAGTGAAGCTTTCTTT. Translation: CASSLDRSEAFF.

The rearrangement uses TRBV3-1 (or the pseudogene TRBV3-2) and TRBJ1-1, with D unclear. The germline V and J ends were trimmed by 1 base and 2 bases, with 2 bases remaining between them. CDR3 length: 12 residues. Germline CDR1 is LGHDT and CDR2 is YNNKEL (reference sequence). The CDR3 reads CASSQVNTEAFF. The CDR3 DNA follows: TGTGCCAGCAGCCAAGTAAACACTGAAGCTTTCTTT.

This sequence joins TRBV7-2 and TRBJ2-7; 9 bases are shared with TRBD2. Germline V lookup: CDR1 SGHTA, CDR2 FQGNSA. CDR3 size: 16 residues. The V segment lost 3 bases and the J segment 2 bases; nucleotides outside the gene matches: 8. In DNA, the CDR3 is TGTGCCAGCAGCTTGGACCCTAGCGGGATCGCCTACGAGCAGTACTTC. As protein: CASSLDPSGIAYEQYF.

The genes are TRBV4-2 and TRBJ1-5, with 9 bases fitting TRBD1. CDR3 length: 17 amino acids. V trimming: 0 bases; J trimming: 3 bases; junction bases outside the gene matches: 6. CDR1 and CDR2 (germline): LGHNA, YNFKEQ. Written as DNA, the CDR3 is TGTGCCAGCAGCCAAGAGTCCCGGACAGGGGTCAATCAGCCCCAGCATTTT. Its translation: CASSQESRTGVNQPQHF.